This section outlines one T cell receptor (beta chain) sequence together with its context. The source of the sample is a study of OX40 agonist ivuxolimab in advanced cancers. Using immunoSEQ multiplex PCR, the repertoire was profiled, and TCRdb retains in-frame clones only, with some absent. Seen here are under 60,000 clones, approximately 90% observed once, and the top ten hold roughly 5%. This CDR3 has 13 residues. Trimming cost V 6 bases and J 5 bases; bases outside gene matches: 6. CDR1 and CDR2 (germline): SQVTM, ANQGSEA. The chain joins TRBV29-1 to TRBJ2-7; TRBD1 matches 11 bases. This clonotype originated in an adult with an advanced solid tumor such as melanoma, head and neck, liver or kidney cancer. Sequenced here: CD4+ or CD8+ T cells sorted from blood, sampled in a trial of the OX40 agonist ivuxolimab. In DNA form, the CDR3 reads TGCAGCGTAGGACAGGGGGCTTATAACGAGCAGTACTTC. Translated: CSVGQGAYNEQYF.